The 21 T cell receptor beta chains listed next were all sequenced from one sample in a study of cytomegalovirus exposure and HLA in healthy donors. The PCR used 60 Vbeta and 13 Jbeta primers. The method was immunoSEQ multiplex PCR; TCRdb's version includes in-frame clones alone and lacks a portion of them. The sample contains more than 90,000 clones, over 65% of which appear only once. The specimen sequenced was PBMCs. These receptors were collected from a woman aged 30 to 39 in good health and CMV-seronegative.

This clone was seen only once. V and J are TRBV25-1 and TRBJ1-2; TRBD1 agrees at 7 bases. This CDR3 comprises 16 residues. Trimming took 4 bases from V and 6 from J; bases not matched to a gene: 14. Germline CDR1 is MGHDK and CDR2 is SYGVNS. CDR3 loop: CASSGPRQGLSNGYTF. As DNA, the CDR3 is TGTGCCAGCAGTGGCCCCCGACAGGGACTTTCGAATGGCTACACCTTC.

The chain combines TRBV27 with TRBJ1-2, with D maybe TRBD1 (5 bases). Germline CDR1 reads MNHEY; CDR2 reads SMNVEV (reference sequence). The CDR3 extends over 13 amino acids. Trimming pared 3 bases from V and 8 bases from J, leaving 13 bases between. The CDR3 loop reads CASSFNPGKGYTF. The CDR3, as DNA: TGTGCCAGCAGTTTCAATCCAGGGAAAGGCTACACCTTC.

For the CDR3, the DNA is TGTGCCAGCAGCTCGCACATAGCAGCTGGGGAGCTGTTTTTT. This gives the protein CASSSHIAAGELFF. V gene TRBV13 combines with J gene TRBJ2-2; unclear D gene. CDR1 is PRHDT and CDR2 is FYEKMQ in the germline V gene (reference sequence). V was pared by 4 bases and J by 8 bases, with 14 bases between. This CDR3 region has 14 residues.

The table lists this clone with a few counts. The genes are TRBV6-5 and TRBJ1-1, with D tentatively TRBD1 (5 bases). V was cut by 4 bases and J by 11 bases, with 20 bases left in between. The CDR3 consists of 14 residues. CDR1 and CDR2 (germline): MNHEY, SVGAGI. CDR3 bases: TGTGCCAGCAGTTTCTCTCAGGGTAGGTTCCTGGCTTTCTTT. It yields the protein CASSFSQGRFLAFF.

The chain is built from TRBV10-3 and TRBJ1-2, with TRBD1 matching over 8 bases. The trim removed 4 bases at V and 7 bases at J, leaving 11 bases unmatched. CDR1 and CDR2 from the germline V gene are ENHRY and SYGVKD. The CDR3 is made up of 15 amino acids. CDR3 in DNA: TGTGCCATCAGTGTAACTCTGACAGGGGAGGGTGGCTACACCTTC. Translating it yields CAISVTLTGEGGYTF.

The chain combines TRBV5-8 with TRBJ1-4, with 10 bases that match TRBD1. The CDR3 has 16 amino acids. Germline V CDR1 and CDR2: SGHTS, YDEGEE. J gave up 9 bases and V 2 bases, and 10 bases lay outside the gene matches. The chain's CDR3 is CASSLFPGQGDQKLFF. DNA for the CDR3: TGTGCCAGCAGCTTATTCCCCGGACAGGGGGACCAAAAACTGTTTTTT.

This clone has only one observation. The rearrangement uses TRBV18 and TRBJ1-1; 8 nucleotides agree with TRBD1. V lost 4 bases and J lost 5; bases outside the gene matches: 6. The CDR3 is 14 amino acids. The germline V gene encodes CDR1 KGHSH and CDR2 LQKENI. DNA for the CDR3: TGTGCCAGCTCACTAACAGGGGGACGGACTGAAGCTTTCTTT. The encoded protein is CASSLTGGRTEAFF.

This chain joins TRBV4-1 and TRBJ1-3; D might be TRBD1 (6 bases). CDR3 length: 17 amino acids. The germline V gene has CDR1 MGHRA and CDR2 YSYEKL. V was pared by 3 bases and J by 0 bases, with 15 bases between. The CDR3 region is CASSQSRDTFSGNTIYF. The CDR3 region has the DNA TGCGCCAGCAGCCAGTCCCGGGACACATTCTCTGGAAACACCATATATTTT.

The rearrangement links TRBV6-1 to TRBJ1-2; perhaps TRBD1 as D (6 bases). Germline assignment: CDR1 MNHNS and CDR2 SASEGT. CDR3 length equals 14 residues. V shed 6 bases and J shed 4 bases, with 15 bases lying between them. The CDR3 sequence is CASRLDRTTYGYTF. The CDR3, as DNA: TGTGCCAGCAGACTAGACAGGACCACCTATGGCTACACCTTC.

The rearrangement links TRBV12-5 to TRBJ2-7; D unclear. CDR3 length equals 16 residues. Trimming cost V 5 bases and J 0 bases, with 17 bases left between them. Germline CDR1 reads LGHNT; CDR2 reads FRNRAP. The CDR3 region has the DNA TGTGCTAGTGGTCTCATTTTGACGGGTTCCTCCTACGAGCAGTACTTC. This gives the protein CASGLILTGSSYEQYF.

In its sample, this clone was seen once. The same CDR3 arises from other DNA sequences in this sample as well. The V call is TRBV6-5, the J call TRBJ1-3; D is uncertain. Germline loops: CDR1 MNHEY, CDR2 SVGAGI. The CDR3 has 15 residues. Between the trimmed V and J ends, which lost 0 bases and 0 bases, there was a span of 6 bases. The CDR3 nucleotides read TGTGCCAGCAGTTACTCAGGGAGCTCTGGAAACACCATATATTTT. Its protein product is CASSYSGSSGNTIYF.

V is TRBV7-2 and J is TRBJ1-2, with TRBD1 matching 8 bases. The V gene end was trimmed by 3 bases and the J gene end by 2 bases; junction bases not matched to a gene: 5. Germline lookup yields CDR1 SGHTA and CDR2 FQGNSA. CDR3 length: 15 residues. The CDR3, as DNA: TGTGCCAGCAGCTTCGGACAGGGAATCAACTATGGCTACACCTTC. Amino acid sequence: CASSFGQGINYGYTF.

This rearrangement joins TRBV6-5 to TRBJ1-3; the D gene is possibly TRBD1 (6 bases). Germline CDR1 reads MNHEY; CDR2 reads SVGAGI. This CDR3 comprises 16 residues. Between the trimmed V and J ends, which lost 4 bases and 0 bases, there was a span of 13 bases. In DNA, the CDR3 is TGTGCCAGCAGTTCTTCAGGGGCCAACTCTGGAAACACCATATATTTT. The encoded protein is CASSSSGANSGNTIYF.

This clone was seen once. The V call is TRBV5-5, the J call TRBJ1-5; no definite D call. With 0 bases removed from V and 0 bases from J, the gap between germline ends came to 4 bases. Germline loops: CDR1 SGHKS, CDR2 YYEKEE (reference sequence). The CDR3 contains 14 residues. CDR3 in amino acids: CASSLGSSNQPQHF. The CDR3, as DNA: TGTGCCAGCAGCTTGGGTAGTAGCAATCAGCCCCAGCATTTT.

The chain combines TRBV30 with TRBJ2-5; TRBD2 agrees at 14 bases. Germline V lookup: CDR1 GTSNPN, CDR2 SVGIG (reference sequence). There are 14 residues in the CDR3. Losses at the gene ends were 4 bases for V and 11 bases for J; bases not matched to a gene: 9. The CDR3 nucleotides are TGTGCCTGGACCACCGGGACTAGCGGGAGTGAGCAGTACTTC. Protein sequence: CAWTTGTSGSEQYF.

The J gene is TRBJ2-3, the V gene TRBV6-5; D might be TRBD2 (5 bases). Between the trimmed V and J ends, which lost 6 bases and 4 bases, there was a span of 5 bases. The CDR3 consists of 11 residues. Germline lookup yields CDR1 MNHEY and CDR2 SVGAGI. The CDR3 sequence: CASRRADTQYF. The CDR3, as DNA: TGTGCCAGCAGGCGGGCAGATACGCAGTATTTT.

The genes are TRBV6-6 and TRBJ1-1, with 11 bases identical to TRBD1. The germline CDR1 and CDR2 sequences are MNHNY and SVGAGI (reference sequence). V lost 2 bases to trimming and J lost 4 bases; unmatched junction nucleotides: 3. CDR3 size: 15 residues. The chain's CDR3 is CASSYPGQGGTEAFF. DNA for the CDR3: TGTGCCAGCAGTTACCCGGGACAGGGGGGCACTGAAGCTTTCTTT.

This rearrangement joins TRBV5-1 to TRBJ1-2; 11 bases fit TRBD1. Per the germline V gene, CDR1 is SGHRS and CDR2 is YFSETQ. V was clipped by 0 bases and J by 2 bases; unmatched bases: 21. The CDR3 consists of 22 residues. CDR3 sequence: CASSLAWTGGHKNPKRNYGYTF. CDR3 nucleotide sequence: TGCGCCAGCAGCTTGGCCTGGACAGGGGGCCATAAAAACCCCAAGAGGAACTATGGCTACACCTTC.

This chain connects TRBV5-1 to TRBJ1-4; D perhaps matches TRBD1 (5 bases). Trimming stripped 1 base from V and 7 bases from J, with 11 bases between. The CDR3 runs to 14 residues. Germline-derived CDR1 and CDR2 are SGHRS and YFSETQ. The CDR3 here is CASSLFGGAEKLFF. In DNA, the CDR3 is TGCGCCAGCAGCTTGTTCGGGGGTGCTGAAAAACTGTTTTTT.

This clone occurred a few times. J is TRBJ1-1 and V is TRBV6-5; no definite D call. Germline-derived CDR1 and CDR2 are MNHEY and SVGAGI. CDR3 length: 13 amino acids. Trimming took 3 bases from V and 1 from J, leaving 6 bases between them. CDR3 in amino acids: CASSYEENTEAFF. The CDR3 DNA is TGTGCCAGCAGTTATGAGGAGAACACTGAAGCTTTCTTT.

The chain recombines TRBV2 with TRBJ2-7; 7 nucleotides agree with TRBD1. The CDR3 has 16 amino acids. The V gene's germline CDR1 is SNHLY and CDR2 FYNNEI. The trim removed 0 bases at V and 0 bases at J, leaving 5 bases unmatched. The CDR3 coding sequence is TGTGCCAGCAGTGAAGCGGACAGGTACTACTCCTACGAGCAGTACTTC. Translated, it gives CASSEADRYYSYEQYF.